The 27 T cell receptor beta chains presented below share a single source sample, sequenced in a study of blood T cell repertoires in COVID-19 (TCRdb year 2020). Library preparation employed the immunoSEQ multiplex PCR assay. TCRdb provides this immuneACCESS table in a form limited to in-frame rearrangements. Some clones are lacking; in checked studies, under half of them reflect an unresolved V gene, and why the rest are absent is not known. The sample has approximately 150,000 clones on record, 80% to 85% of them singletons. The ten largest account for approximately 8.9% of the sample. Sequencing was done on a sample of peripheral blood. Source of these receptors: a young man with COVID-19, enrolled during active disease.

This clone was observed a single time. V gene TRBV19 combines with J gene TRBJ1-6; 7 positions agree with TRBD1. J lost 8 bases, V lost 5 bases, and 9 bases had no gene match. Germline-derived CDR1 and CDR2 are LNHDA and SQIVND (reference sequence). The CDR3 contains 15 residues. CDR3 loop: CASSSRTGTDSPLHF. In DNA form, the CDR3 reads TGTGCCAGTAGTTCCCGGACAGGAACCGATTCACCCCTCCACTTT.

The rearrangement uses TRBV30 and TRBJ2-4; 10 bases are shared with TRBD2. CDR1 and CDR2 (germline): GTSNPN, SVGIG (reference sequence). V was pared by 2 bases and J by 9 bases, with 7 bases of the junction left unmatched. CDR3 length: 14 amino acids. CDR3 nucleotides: TGTGCCTGGAGTCGACTAGCGGGCGAAGGCATTCAGTACTTC. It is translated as CAWSRLAGEGIQYF.

CDR3 loop: CASSLLAGDYNEQFF. The CDR3 DNA reads as TGTGCCAGCAGCTTGTTAGCGGGAGACTACAATGAGCAGTTCTTC. The gene calls are TRBV5-4 and TRBJ2-1; 9 nucleotides line up with TRBD2. The CDR3 runs to 15 residues. The germline V gene has CDR1 SGHNT and CDR2 YYREEE (reference sequence). Germline trimming cut 1 base from V and 3 bases from J; bases unmatched to any gene: 2.

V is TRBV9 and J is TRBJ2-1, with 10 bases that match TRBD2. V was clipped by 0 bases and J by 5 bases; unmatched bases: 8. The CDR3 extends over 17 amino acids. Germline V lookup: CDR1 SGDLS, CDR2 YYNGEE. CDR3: CASSVGQRLAGDNEQFF. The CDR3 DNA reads TGTGCCAGCAGCGTAGGACAGAGGCTAGCGGGAGACAATGAGCAGTTCTTC.

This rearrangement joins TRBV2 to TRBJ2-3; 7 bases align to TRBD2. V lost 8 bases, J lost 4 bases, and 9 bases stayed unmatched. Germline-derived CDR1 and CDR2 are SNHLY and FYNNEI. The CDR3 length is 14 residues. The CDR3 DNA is TGTGCCAGCCGCCTAGCGGCGGACGCAGATACGCAGTATTTT. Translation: CASRLAADADTQYF. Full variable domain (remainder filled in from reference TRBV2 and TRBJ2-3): EPEVTQTPSHQVTQMGQEVILRCVPISNHLYFYWYRQILGQKVEFLVSFYNNEISEKSEIFDDQFSVERPDGSNFTLKIRSTKLEDSAMYFCASRLAADADTQYFGPGTRLTVL.

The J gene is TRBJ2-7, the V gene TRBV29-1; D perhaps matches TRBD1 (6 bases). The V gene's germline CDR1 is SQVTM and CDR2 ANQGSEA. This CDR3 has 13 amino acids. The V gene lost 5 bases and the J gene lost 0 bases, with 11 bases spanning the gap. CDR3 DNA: TGCAGCGTTCGGGACACGAGCTCCTACGAGCAGTACTTC. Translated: CSVRDTSSYEQYF.

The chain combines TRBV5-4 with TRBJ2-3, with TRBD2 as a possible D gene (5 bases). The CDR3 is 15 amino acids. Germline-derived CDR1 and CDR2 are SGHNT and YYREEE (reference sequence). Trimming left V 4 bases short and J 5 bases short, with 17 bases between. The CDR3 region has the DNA TGTGCCAGCAGCGCGGGTCTTCGACCCGAAGATACGCAGTATTTT. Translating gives CASSAGLRPEDTQYF.

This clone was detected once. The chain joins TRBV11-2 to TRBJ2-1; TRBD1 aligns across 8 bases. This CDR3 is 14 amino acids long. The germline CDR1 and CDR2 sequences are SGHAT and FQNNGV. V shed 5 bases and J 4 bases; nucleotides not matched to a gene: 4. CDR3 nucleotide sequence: TGTGCCAGCAGCGACTGGACAGGGTACAATGAGCAGTTCTTC. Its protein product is CASSDWTGYNEQFF.

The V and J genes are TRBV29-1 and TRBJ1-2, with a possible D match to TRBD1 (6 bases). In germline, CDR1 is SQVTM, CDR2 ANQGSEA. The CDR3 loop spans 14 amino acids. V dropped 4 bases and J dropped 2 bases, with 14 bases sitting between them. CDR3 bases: TGCAGCGTTGTGGATCAGGGGAGCAACTATGGCTACACCTTC. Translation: CSVVDQGSNYGYTF.

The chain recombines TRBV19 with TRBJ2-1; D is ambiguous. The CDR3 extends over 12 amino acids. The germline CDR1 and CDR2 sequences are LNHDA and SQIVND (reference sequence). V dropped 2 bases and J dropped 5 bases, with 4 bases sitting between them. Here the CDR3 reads CASSINNNEQFF. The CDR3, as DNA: TGTGCCAGTAGTATAAACAACAATGAGCAGTTCTTC.

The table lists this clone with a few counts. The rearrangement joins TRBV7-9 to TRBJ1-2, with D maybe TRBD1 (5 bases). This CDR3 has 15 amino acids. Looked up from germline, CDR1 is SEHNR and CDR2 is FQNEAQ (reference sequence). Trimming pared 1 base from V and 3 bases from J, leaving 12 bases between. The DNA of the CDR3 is TGTGCCAGCAGCTTAGTGCCAGGGCTCCACTATGGCTACACCTTC. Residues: CASSLVPGLHYGYTF.

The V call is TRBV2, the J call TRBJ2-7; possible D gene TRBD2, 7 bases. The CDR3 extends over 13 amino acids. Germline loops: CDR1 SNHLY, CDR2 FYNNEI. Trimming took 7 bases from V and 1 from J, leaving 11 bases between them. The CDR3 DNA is TGTGCCAGCACCGAGGGGGGGTCCTACGAGCAGTACTTC. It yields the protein CASTEGGSYEQYF.

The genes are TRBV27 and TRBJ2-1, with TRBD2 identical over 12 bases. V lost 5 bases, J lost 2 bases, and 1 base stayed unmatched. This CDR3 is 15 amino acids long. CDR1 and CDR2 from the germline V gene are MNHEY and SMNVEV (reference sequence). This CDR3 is CASSTSGRPYNEQFF. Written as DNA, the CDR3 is TGTGCCAGCAGTACTAGCGGGAGGCCCTACAATGAGCAGTTCTTC.

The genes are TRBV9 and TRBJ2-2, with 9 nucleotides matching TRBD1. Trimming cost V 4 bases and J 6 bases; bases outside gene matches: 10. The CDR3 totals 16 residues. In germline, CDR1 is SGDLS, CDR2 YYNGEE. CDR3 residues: CASSSRTGVTAGELFF. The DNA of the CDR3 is TGTGCCAGCAGCTCTCGGACAGGGGTAACGGCCGGGGAGCTGTTTTTT.

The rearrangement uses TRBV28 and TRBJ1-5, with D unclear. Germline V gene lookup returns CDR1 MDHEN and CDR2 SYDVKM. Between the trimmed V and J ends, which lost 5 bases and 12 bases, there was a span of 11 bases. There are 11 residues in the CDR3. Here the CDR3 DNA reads TGTGCCAGCAGTCGCTCTCGGTACCAGCATTTT. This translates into CASSRSRYQHF.

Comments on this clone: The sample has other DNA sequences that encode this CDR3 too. The chain's CDR3 is CASSRGQYEQYF. As DNA, the CDR3 is TGTGCCAGCAGCAGGGGACAGTACGAGCAGTACTTC. This sequence joins TRBV28 and TRBJ2-7; 7 nucleotides line up with TRBD1. The CDR3 runs to 12 residues. Germline V lookup: CDR1 MDHEN, CDR2 SYDVKM. The J segment lost 4 bases and the V segment lost 6 bases, leaving 3 bases of the junction unmatched.

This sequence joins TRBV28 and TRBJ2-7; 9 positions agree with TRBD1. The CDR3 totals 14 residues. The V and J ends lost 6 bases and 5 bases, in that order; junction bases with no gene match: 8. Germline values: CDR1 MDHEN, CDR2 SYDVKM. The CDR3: CASSRDRVSHEQYF. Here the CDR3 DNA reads TGTGCCAGCAGCCGGGACAGGGTGTCCCACGAGCAGTACTTC. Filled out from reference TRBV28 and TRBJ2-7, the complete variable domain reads DVKVTQSSRYLVKRTGEKVFLECVQDMDHENMFWYRQDPGLGLRLIYFSYDVKMKEKGDIPEGYSVSREKKERFSLILESASTNQTSMYLCASSRDRVSHEQYFGPGTRLTVT.

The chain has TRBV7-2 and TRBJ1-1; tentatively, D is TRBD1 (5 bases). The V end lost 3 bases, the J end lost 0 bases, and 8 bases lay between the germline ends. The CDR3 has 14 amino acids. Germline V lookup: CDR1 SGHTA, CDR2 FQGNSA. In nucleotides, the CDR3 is TGTGCCAGCAGCTTCGGGGGATTGAACACTGAAGCTTTCTTT. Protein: CASSFGGLNTEAFF. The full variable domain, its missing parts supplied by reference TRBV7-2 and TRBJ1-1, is GAGVSQSPSNKVTEKGKDVELRCDPISGHTALYWYRQSLGQGLEFLIYFQGNSAPDKSGLPSDRFSAERTGGSVSTLTIQRTQQEDSAVYLCASSFGGLNTEAFFGQGTRLTVV.

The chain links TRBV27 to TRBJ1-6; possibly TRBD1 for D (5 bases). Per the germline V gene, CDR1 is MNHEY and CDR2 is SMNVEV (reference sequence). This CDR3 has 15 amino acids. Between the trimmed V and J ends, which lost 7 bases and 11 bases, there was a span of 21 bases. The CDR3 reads CASTPQGIGTTPLHF. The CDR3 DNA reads TGTGCCAGCACCCCCCAGGGTATCGGTACTACACCCCTCCACTTT.

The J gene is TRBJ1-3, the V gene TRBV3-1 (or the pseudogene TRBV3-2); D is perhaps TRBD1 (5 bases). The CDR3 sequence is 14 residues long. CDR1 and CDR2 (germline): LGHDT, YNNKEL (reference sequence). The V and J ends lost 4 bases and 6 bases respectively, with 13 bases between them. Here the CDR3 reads CASSRTGGENTIYF. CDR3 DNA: TGTGCCAGCAGCCGCACAGGAGGGGAAAACACCATATATTTT.

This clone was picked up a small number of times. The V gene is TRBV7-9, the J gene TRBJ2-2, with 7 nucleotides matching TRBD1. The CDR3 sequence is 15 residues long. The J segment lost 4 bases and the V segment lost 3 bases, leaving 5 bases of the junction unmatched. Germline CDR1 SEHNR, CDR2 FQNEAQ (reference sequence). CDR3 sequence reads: CASSFPRDSTGELFF. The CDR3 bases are TGTGCCAGCAGCTTTCCCCGGGACAGCACCGGGGAGCTGTTTTTT.

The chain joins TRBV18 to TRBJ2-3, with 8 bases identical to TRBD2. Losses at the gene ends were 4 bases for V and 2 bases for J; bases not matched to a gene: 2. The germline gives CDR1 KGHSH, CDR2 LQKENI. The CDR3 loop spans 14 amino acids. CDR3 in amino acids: CASSHSGDTDTQYF. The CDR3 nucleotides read TGTGCCAGCTCACATAGCGGGGACACAGATACGCAGTATTTT.

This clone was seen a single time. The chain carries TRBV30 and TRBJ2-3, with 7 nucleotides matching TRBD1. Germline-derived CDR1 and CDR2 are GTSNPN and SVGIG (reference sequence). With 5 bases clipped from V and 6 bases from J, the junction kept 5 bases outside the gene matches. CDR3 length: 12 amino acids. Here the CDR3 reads CAWDRVRDTQYF. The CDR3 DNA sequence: TGTGCCTGGGACAGGGTCCGGGATACGCAGTATTTT. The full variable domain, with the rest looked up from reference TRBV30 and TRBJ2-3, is SQTIHQWPATLVQPVGSPLSLECTVEGTSNPNLYWYRQAAGRGLQLLFYSVGIGQISSEVPQNLSASRPQDRQFILSSKKLLLSDSGFYLCAWDRVRDTQYFGPGTRLTVL.

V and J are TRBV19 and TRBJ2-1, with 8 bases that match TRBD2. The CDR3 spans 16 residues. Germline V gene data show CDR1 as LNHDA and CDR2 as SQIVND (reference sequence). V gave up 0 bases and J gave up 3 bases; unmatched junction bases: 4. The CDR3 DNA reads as TGTGCCAGTAGTATAGATGCCGGGACTAGCTACAATGAGCAGTTCTTC. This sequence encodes CASSIDAGTSYNEQFF.

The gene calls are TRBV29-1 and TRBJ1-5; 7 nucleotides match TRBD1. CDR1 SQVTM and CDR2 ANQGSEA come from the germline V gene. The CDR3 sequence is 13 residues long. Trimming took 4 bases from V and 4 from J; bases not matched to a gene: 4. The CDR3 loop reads CSVVWDSNQPQHF. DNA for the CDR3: TGCAGCGTTGTGTGGGACAGTAATCAGCCCCAGCATTTT.

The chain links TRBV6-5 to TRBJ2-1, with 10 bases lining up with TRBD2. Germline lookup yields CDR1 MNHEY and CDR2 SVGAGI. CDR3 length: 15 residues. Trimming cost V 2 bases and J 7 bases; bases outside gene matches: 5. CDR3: CASSYGGLAENEQFF. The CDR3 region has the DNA TGTGCCAGCAGTTACGGTGGACTAGCGGAAAATGAGCAGTTCTTC.

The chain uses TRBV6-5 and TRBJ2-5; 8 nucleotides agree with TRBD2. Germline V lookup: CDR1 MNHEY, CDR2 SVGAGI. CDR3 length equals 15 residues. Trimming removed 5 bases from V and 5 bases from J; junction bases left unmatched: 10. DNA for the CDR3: TGTGCCAGCAGTACCCCGGCGGGGGGCGCGGAGACCCAGTACTTC. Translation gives CASSTPAGGAETQYF.